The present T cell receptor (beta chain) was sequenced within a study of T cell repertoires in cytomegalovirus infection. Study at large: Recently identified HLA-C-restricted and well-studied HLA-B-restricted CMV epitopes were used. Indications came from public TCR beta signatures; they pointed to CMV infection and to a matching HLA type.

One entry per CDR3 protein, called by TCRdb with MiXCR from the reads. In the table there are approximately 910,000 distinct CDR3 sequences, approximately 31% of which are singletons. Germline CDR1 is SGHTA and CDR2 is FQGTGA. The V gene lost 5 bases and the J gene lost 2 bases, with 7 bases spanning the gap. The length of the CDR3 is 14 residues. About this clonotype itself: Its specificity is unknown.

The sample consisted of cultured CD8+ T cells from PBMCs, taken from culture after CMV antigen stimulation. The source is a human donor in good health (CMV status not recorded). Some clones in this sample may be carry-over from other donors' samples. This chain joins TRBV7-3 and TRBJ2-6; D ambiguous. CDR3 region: CASSPLAGANVLTF. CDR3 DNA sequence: TGTGCCAGCAGCCCGCTGGCTGGGGCCAACGTCCTGACTTTC.